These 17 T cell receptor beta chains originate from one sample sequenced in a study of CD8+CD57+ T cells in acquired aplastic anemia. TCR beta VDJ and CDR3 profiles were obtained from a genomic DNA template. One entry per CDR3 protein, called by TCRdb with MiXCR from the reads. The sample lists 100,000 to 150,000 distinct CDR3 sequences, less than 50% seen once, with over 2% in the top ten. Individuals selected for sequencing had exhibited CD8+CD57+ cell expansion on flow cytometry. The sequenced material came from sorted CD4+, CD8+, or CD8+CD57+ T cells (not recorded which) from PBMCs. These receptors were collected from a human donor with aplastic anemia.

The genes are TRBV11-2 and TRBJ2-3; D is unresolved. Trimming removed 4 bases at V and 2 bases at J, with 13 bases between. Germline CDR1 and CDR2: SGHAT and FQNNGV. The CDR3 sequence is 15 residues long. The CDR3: CASSYLPVFTDTQYF. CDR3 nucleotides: TGTGCCAGCAGCTACCTACCGGTATTCACAGATACGCAGTATTTT.

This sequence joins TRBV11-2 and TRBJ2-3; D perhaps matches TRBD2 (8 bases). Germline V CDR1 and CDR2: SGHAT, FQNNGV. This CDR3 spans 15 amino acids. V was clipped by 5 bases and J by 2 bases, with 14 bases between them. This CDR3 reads CASSAGGQTTDTQYF. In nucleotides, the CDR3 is TGTGCCAGCAGCGCGGGGGGACAGACCACAGATACGCAGTATTTT.

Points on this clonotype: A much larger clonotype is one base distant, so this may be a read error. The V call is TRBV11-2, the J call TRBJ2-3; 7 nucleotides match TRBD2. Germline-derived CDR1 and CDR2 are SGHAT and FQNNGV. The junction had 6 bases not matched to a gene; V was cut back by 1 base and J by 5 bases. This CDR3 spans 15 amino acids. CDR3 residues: CASSLVVASGDTQYF. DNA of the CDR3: TGTGCCAGCAGCTTAGTAGTGGCTAGCGGAGATACGCAGTATTTT.

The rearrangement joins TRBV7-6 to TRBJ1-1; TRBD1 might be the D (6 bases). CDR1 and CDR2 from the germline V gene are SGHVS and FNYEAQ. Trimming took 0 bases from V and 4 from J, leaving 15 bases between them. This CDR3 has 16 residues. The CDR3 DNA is TGTGCCAGCAGCTTAGCGCAGTTGGGGGCGTTCACTGAAGCTTTCTTT. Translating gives CASSLAQLGAFTEAFF.

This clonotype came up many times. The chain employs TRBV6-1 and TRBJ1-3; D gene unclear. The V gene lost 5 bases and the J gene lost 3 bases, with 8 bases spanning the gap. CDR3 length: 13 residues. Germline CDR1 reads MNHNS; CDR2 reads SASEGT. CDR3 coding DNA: TGTGCCAGCAGTCAGCTACTTGGAAACACCATATATTTT. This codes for CASSQLLGNTIYF.

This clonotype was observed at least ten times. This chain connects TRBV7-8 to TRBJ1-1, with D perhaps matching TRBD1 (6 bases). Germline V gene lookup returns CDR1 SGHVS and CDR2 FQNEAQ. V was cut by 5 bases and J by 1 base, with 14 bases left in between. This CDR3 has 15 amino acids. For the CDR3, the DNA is TGTGCCAGCAGCCCCCGGGAGGGGGGGAACACTGAAGCTTTCTTT. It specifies CASSPREGGNTEAFF. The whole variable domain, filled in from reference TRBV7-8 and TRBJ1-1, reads GAGVSQSPRYKVAKRGQDVALRCDPISGHVSLFWYQQALGQGPEFLTYFQNEAQLDKSGLPSDRFFAERPEGSVSTLKIQRTQQEDSAVYLCASSPREGGNTEAFFGQGTRLTVV.

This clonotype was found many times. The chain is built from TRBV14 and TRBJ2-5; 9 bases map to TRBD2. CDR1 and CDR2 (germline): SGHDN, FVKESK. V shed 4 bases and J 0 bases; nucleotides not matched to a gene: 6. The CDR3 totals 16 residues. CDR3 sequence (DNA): TGTGCCAGCAGCCTTCAAAGCGGGAGGTACCAAGAGACCCAGTACTTC. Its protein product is CASSLQSGRYQETQYF.

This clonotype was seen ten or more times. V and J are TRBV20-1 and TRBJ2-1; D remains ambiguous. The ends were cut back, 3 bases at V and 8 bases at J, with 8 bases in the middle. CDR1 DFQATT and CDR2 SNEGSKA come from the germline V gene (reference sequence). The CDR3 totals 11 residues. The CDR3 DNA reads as TGCAGTGCTAGTTTACAAGATGAGCAGTTCTTC. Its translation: CSASLQDEQFF.

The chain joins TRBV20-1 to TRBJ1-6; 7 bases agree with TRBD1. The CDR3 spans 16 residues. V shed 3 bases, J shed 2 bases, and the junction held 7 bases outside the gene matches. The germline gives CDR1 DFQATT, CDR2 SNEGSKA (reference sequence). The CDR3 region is CSASQGGAPYNSPLHF. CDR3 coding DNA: TGCAGTGCTAGTCAAGGGGGCGCTCCCTATAATTCACCCCTCCACTTT.

The CDR3 DNA sequence: TGCGCCAGCAGCATGGGGGGCAGGCGCGGCTACACCTTC. It yields the protein CASSMGGRRGYTF. The gene calls are TRBV5-1 and TRBJ1-2, with D possibly being TRBD1 (6 bases). The V end lost 4 bases, the J end lost 8 bases, and 15 bases lay between the germline ends. This CDR3 has 13 residues. CDR1 is SGHRS, CDR2 YFSETQ, per germline.

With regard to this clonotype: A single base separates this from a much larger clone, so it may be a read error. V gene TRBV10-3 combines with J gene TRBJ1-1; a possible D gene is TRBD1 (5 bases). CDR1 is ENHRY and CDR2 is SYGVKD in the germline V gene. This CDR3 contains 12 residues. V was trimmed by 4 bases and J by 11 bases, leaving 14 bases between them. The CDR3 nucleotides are TGTGCCATCAGTGCCTTTCCGGGGGGGGCTTTCTTT. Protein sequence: CAISAFPGGAFF.

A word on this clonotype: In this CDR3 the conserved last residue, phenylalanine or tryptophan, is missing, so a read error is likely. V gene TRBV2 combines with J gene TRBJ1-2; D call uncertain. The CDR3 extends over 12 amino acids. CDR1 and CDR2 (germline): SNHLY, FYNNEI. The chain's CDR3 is CASKLQSGGYTL. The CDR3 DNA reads TGCGCCAGCAAACTCCAAAGTGGAGGCTACACCCTC.

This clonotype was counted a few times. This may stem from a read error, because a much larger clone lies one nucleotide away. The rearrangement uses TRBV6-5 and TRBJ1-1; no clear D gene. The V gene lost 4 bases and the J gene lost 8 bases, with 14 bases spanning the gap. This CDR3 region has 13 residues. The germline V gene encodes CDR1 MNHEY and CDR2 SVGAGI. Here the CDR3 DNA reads TGTGCCAGCAGTTGGCCTTGGAGTGACGAAGCTTTCTTT. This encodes CASSWPWSDEAFF.

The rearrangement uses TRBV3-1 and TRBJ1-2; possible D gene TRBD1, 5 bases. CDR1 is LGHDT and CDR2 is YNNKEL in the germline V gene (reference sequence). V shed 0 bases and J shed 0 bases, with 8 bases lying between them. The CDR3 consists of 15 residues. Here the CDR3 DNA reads TGTGCCAGCAGCCAAGACAGGGCGGCTAACTATGGCTACACCTTC. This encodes CASSQDRAANYGYTF.

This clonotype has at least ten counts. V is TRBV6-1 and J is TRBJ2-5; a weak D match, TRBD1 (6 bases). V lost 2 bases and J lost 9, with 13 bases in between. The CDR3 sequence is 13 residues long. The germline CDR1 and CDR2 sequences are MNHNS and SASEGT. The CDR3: CASSELWQGPQYF. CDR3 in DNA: TGTGCCAGCAGTGAACTTTGGCAGGGGCCCCAGTACTTC.

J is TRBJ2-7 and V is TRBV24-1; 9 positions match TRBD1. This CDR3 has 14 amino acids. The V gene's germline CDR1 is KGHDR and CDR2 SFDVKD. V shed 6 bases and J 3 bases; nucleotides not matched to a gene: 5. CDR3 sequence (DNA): TGTGCCACCAGTCGAGGGGGACAGGGCTACGAGCAGTACTTC. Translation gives CATSRGGQGYEQYF.

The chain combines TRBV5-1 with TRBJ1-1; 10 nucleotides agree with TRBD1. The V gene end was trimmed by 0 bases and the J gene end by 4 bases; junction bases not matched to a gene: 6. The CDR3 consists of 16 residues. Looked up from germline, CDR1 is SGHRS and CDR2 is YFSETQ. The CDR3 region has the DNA TGCGCCAGCAGCTTGGGGACAGGGGGATTCGGCACTGAAGCTTTCTTT. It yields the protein CASSLGTGGFGTEAFF.